This entry lists 20 T cell receptor beta chains sequenced from one sample in a study of blood T cell repertoires in COVID-19. The data were produced by immunoSEQ multiplex PCR, yet TCRdb's version contains in-frame clones alone and is incomplete. The sample has roughly 230,000 clones; more than 65% are singletons. The sequencing input was peripheral blood. These receptor sequences come from a man aged 45 to 65 with active or convalescent COVID-19.

The V gene is TRBV7-2, the J gene TRBJ2-5, with no clear D. This CDR3 has 13 amino acids. Germline V gene data show CDR1 as SGHTA and CDR2 as FQGNSA. With 3 bases removed from V and 5 bases from J, the gap between germline ends came to 10 bases. Here the CDR3 reads CASSFSFLETQYF. The CDR3 coding sequence is TGTGCCAGCAGCTTCTCCTTCTTGGAGACCCAGTACTTC.

The chain combines TRBV28 with TRBJ2-7; 7 bases fit TRBD1. The CDR3 has 14 residues. Germline CDR1 is MDHEN and CDR2 is SYDVKM. Unmatched junction bases numbered 5, after V lost 3 bases and J lost 3 bases. This CDR3 reads CASSLKAGGYEQYF. For the CDR3, the DNA is TGTGCCAGCAGTTTGAAGGCAGGGGGCTACGAGCAGTACTTC.

J is TRBJ2-5 and V is TRBV3-1 (or the pseudogene TRBV3-2); tentative D call: TRBD2 (5 bases). The V end lost 0 bases, the J end lost 2 bases, and 16 bases lay between the germline ends. Germline assignment: CDR1 LGHDT and CDR2 YNNKEL (reference sequence). This CDR3 spans 17 amino acids. CDR3 DNA sequence: TGTGCCAGCAGCCAAGACCTGAATGGAGGATGGCAAGAGACCCAGTACTTC. Its translation is CASSQDLNGGWQETQYF.

The chain carries TRBV29-1 and TRBJ1-4; D might be TRBD1 (5 bases). The CDR3 has 15 residues. Trimming left V 1 base short and J 3 bases short, with 12 bases between. Looked up from germline, CDR1 is SQVTM and CDR2 is ANQGSEA. This chain's CDR3 is CSVEGQGEANEKLFF. As DNA, the CDR3 is TGCAGCGTTGAAGGTCAGGGTGAGGCTAATGAAAAACTGTTTTTT.

The V and J genes are TRBV6-2 or TRBV6-3 and TRBJ1-1, with D perhaps TRBD1 (5 bases). This CDR3 has 14 amino acids. Germline CDR1 is MNHEY and CDR2 is SVGEGT. The V end was cut by 5 bases, the J end by 5 bases, with 15 bases between. The CDR3 region is CASSIRDSRTEAFF. DNA of the CDR3: TGTGCCAGCAGTATAAGGGACTCCCGGACTGAAGCTTTCTTT.

The V call is TRBV6-1, the J call TRBJ1-4, with 9 bases that match TRBD1. Germline CDR1 MNHNS, CDR2 SASEGT. The junction had 3 bases not matched to a gene; V was cut back by 2 bases and J by 5 bases. This CDR3 comprises 15 residues. Here the CDR3 reads CASSETGTGNEKLFF. The CDR3 DNA reads as TGTGCCAGCAGTGAAACCGGGACAGGGAATGAAAAACTGTTTTTT.

This clone was picked up one time. The V gene is TRBV5-1, the J gene TRBJ2-3, with D hard to call. The CDR3 is 15 residues long. V lost 4 bases to trimming and J lost 0 bases, with 12 bases between them. The germline V gene has CDR1 SGHRS and CDR2 YFSETQ. The CDR3 DNA sequence: TGCGCCAGCAGCGCGCATGCTGCGAGCACAGATACGCAGTATTTT. This translates into CASSAHAASTDTQYF.

This rearrangement joins TRBV28 to TRBJ1-5; 8 bases agree with TRBD1. V shed 6 bases, J shed 6 bases, and the junction held 16 bases outside the gene matches. This CDR3 has 17 residues. The germline CDR1 and CDR2 sequences are MDHEN and SYDVKM. CDR3 sequence reads: CASRPGSDRGGTQPQHF. CDR3 sequence (DNA): TGTGCCAGCAGACCGGGGTCCGACAGGGGAGGTACTCAGCCCCAGCATTTT. Combining the CDR3 with reference TRBV28 and TRBJ1-5 gives the whole variable domain DVKVTQSSRYLVKRTGEKVFLECVQDMDHENMFWYRQDPGLGLRLIYFSYDVKMKEKGDIPEGYSVSREKKERFSLILESASTNQTSMYLCASRPGSDRGGTQPQHFGDGTRLSIL.

The chain is built from TRBV6-2 or TRBV6-3 and TRBJ2-1; 9 bases are a match to TRBD1. The junction had 3 bases not matched to a gene; V was cut back by 0 bases and J by 0 bases. The CDR3 is 17 residues long. Germline V gene lookup returns CDR1 MNHEY and CDR2 SVGEGT. The CDR3 region is CASSYSMGQGSYNEQFF. Here the CDR3 DNA reads TGTGCCAGCAGTTACTCAATGGGACAGGGCTCCTACAATGAGCAGTTCTTC.

This clone was counted once. V is TRBV18 and J is TRBJ2-5; D ambiguous. The V end was cut by 5 bases, the J end by 2 bases, with 15 bases between. Germline V gene lookup returns CDR1 KGHSH and CDR2 LQKENI. The CDR3 totals 15 residues. The CDR3 loop reads CASSKADGLQETQYF. The CDR3 DNA reads as TGTGCCAGCTCAAAGGCGGATGGTTTACAAGAGACCCAGTACTTC.

CDR3 residues: CASSSFATNEKLFF. CDR3 nucleotide sequence: TGTGCCAGCAGTTCGTTTGCAACTAATGAAAAACTGTTTTTT. The chain uses TRBV6-2 or TRBV6-3 and TRBJ1-4; D is unclear. Germline V gives CDR1 MNHEY, CDR2 SVGEGT. The germline V and J ends were trimmed by 4 bases and 0 bases, with 6 bases remaining between them. The CDR3 extends over 14 amino acids.

There are a few counts of this clone. The rearrangement joins TRBV2 to TRBJ1-2, with 8 bases that match TRBD1. J was trimmed by 5 bases and V by 6 bases; bases with no gene match: 8. This CDR3 is built from 14 residues. Germline CDR1 and CDR2: SNHLY and FYNNEI. The CDR3 sequence: CASRGQGADYGYTF. The CDR3 region has the DNA TGTGCCAGCAGGGGTCAGGGGGCTGATTATGGCTACACCTTC.

The chain has TRBV12-5 and TRBJ2-4; 10 nucleotides line up with TRBD1. CDR3 length: 14 residues. Germline-derived CDR1 and CDR2 are LGHNT and FRNRAP. J gave up 6 bases and V 5 bases, and 4 bases lay outside the gene matches. The CDR3 sequence is CASGPRTGGNIQYF. CDR3 bases: TGTGCTAGTGGTCCACGGACAGGGGGAAACATTCAGTACTTC.

This rearrangement joins TRBV5-4 to TRBJ1-4; 7 nucleotides agree with TRBD1. V lost 0 bases, J lost 8 bases, and 1 base stayed unmatched. This CDR3 comprises 13 residues. CDR1 SGHNT and CDR2 YYREEE come from the germline V gene (reference sequence). CDR3 sequence reads: CASSLEQGEKLFF. DNA for the CDR3: TGTGCCAGCAGCTTGGAACAGGGGGAAAAACTGTTTTTT.

This clone occurred a few times. The V and J genes are TRBV28 and TRBJ1-4, with 8 bases fitting TRBD1. CDR3 length: 16 amino acids. Germline lookup yields CDR1 MDHEN and CDR2 SYDVKM. Germline trimming cut 5 bases from V and 8 bases from J; bases unmatched to any gene: 13. CDR3 protein: CASSKTRQGLREKLFF. CDR3 coding DNA: TGTGCCAGCAGTAAGACCCGACAGGGGCTAAGGGAAAAACTGTTTTTT.

CDR3 nucleotides: TGTGCCAGCAGTTTATCGGGGAGGGGGAATACGCAGTATTTT. Translating gives CASSLSGRGNTQYF. The gene calls are TRBV27 and TRBJ2-3; a possible D gene is TRBD2 (7 bases). Deletions cut 0 bases from V and 7 bases from J, with 11 bases between. This CDR3 has 14 residues. Germline CDR1 MNHEY, CDR2 SMNVEV (reference sequence).

V usage is TRBV3-1 (or the pseudogene TRBV3-2) and J usage is TRBJ1-5, with D hard to call. The germline gives CDR1 LGHDT, CDR2 YNNKEL (reference sequence). The CDR3 has 12 amino acids. Trimming took 0 bases from V and 10 from J, leaving 7 bases between them. The CDR3 loop is CASSQDNRPQHF. The CDR3 DNA is TGTGCCAGCAGCCAAGACAACAGACCCCAGCATTTT.

This sequence joins TRBV15 and TRBJ2-1, with 9 bases matching TRBD2. CDR3 size: 15 residues. CDR1 and CDR2 from the germline V gene are LNHNV and YYDKDF (reference sequence). V dropped 0 bases and J dropped 15; count of bases not matched to a gene: 12. CDR3 sequence reads: CATSRDRGGGAVLFF. In nucleotides, the CDR3 is TGTGCCACCAGCAGAGACAGAGGCGGGGGGGCGGTCCTGTTCTTC.

The chain uses TRBV19 and TRBJ1-1, with no clear D. V gave up 4 bases and J gave up 1 base, with 7 bases separating them. The germline CDR1 and CDR2 sequences are LNHDA and SQIVND (reference sequence). The CDR3 has 13 residues. The CDR3: CASSTTANTEAFF. The CDR3 coding sequence is TGTGCCAGTAGTACAACTGCGAACACTGAAGCTTTCTTT.

This rearrangement joins TRBV10-3 to TRBJ2-3, with D tentatively TRBD2 (7 bases). Per the germline V gene, CDR1 is ENHRY and CDR2 is SYGVKD. The CDR3 is 15 residues long. V was clipped by 3 bases and J by 1 base, with 11 bases between them. The CDR3: CAISERGGGTDTQYF. CDR3 nucleotide sequence: TGTGCCATCAGTGAAAGGGGGGGTGGCACAGATACGCAGTATTTT.